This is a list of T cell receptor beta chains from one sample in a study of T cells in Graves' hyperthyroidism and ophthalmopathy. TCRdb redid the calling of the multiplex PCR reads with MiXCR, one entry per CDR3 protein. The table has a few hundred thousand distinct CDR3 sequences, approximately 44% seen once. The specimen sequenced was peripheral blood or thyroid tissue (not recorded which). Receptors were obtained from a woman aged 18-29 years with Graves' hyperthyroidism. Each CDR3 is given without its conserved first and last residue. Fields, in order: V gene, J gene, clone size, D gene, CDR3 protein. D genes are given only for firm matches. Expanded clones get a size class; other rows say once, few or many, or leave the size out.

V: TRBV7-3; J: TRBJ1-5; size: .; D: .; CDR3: ASSPDTGETGGVNQPQH
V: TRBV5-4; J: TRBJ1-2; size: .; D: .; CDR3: ASSLVGIGGYT
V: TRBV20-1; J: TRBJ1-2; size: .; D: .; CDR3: SAAGGGYT
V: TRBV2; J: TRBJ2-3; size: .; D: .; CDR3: ASSDLLSTDTQY
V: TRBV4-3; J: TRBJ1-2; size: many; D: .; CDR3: ASSRSAKPGRYT
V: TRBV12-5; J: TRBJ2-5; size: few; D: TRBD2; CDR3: ASGLVLWGRTSGSGAAETQY
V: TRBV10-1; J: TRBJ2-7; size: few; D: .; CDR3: ASSYSLAYEQY
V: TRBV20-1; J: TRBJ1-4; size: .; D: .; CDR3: SARDRGGDEKLF
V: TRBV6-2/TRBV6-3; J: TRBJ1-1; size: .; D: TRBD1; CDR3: ASSYSRRGRMRTEAF
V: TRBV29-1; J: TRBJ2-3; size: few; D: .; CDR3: SAQTEPMGTDTQY
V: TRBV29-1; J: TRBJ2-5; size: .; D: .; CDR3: SVQTTRNEETQY
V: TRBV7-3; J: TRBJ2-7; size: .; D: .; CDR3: AAQDLGEQY
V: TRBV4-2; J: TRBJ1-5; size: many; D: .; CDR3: ASSSPGRHNQPQH
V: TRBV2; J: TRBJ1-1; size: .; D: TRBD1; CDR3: ASSTQGGPDTEAF
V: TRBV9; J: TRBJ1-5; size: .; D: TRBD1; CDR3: ASSAQGVEAGGQPQH